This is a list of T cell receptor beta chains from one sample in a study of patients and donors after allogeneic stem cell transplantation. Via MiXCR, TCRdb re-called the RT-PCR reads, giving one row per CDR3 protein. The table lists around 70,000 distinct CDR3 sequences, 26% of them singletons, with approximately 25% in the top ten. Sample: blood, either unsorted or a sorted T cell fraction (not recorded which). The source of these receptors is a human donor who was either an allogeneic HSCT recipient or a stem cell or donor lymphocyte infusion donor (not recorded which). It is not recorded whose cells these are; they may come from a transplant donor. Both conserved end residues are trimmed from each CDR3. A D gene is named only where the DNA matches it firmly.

CDR3aa: SARDLRRGAQETQY
v_gene: TRBV20-1
j_gene: TRBJ2-5
d_gene: TRBD2

CDR3aa: ASSSRQLRNTGELF
v_gene: TRBV5-1
j_gene: TRBJ2-2
d_gene: .

CDR3aa: SANRRTGSYGYT
v_gene: TRBV20-1
j_gene: TRBJ1-2
d_gene: TRBD1

CDR3aa: ASSYDRENQPQH
v_gene: TRBV7-2
j_gene: TRBJ1-5
d_gene: TRBD1

CDR3aa: SVERTGYNEQF
v_gene: TRBV29-1
j_gene: TRBJ2-1
d_gene: TRBD1

CDR3aa: ASSVGTGEYEQY
v_gene: TRBV5-1
j_gene: TRBJ2-7
d_gene: TRBD1

CDR3aa: ASSDRVGYTEAF
v_gene: TRBV12-3/TRBV12-4
j_gene: TRBJ1-1
d_gene: TRBD1

CDR3aa: SVEELRTEAF
v_gene: TRBV29-1
j_gene: TRBJ1-1
d_gene: .

CDR3aa: ASRLALGSEQY
v_gene: TRBV7-9
j_gene: TRBJ2-7
d_gene: .

CDR3aa: ASSGQVNQPQH
v_gene: TRBV7-9
j_gene: TRBJ1-5
d_gene: TRBD1

CDR3aa: ASSLGDRDTGELF
v_gene: TRBV5-1
j_gene: TRBJ2-2
d_gene: TRBD1

CDR3aa: SVTESQETQY
v_gene: TRBV29-1
j_gene: TRBJ2-5
d_gene: .

CDR3aa: ASNPGTAGYT
v_gene: TRBV6-1
j_gene: TRBJ1-2
d_gene: .

CDR3aa: ASSSTGLAGNTGELF
v_gene: TRBV5-1
j_gene: TRBJ2-2
d_gene: TRBD2

CDR3aa: ASSFRDRADYGYT
v_gene: TRBV12-3/TRBV12-4
j_gene: TRBJ1-2
d_gene: TRBD1

CDR3aa: SARDGQGGEKLF
v_gene: TRBV20-1
j_gene: TRBJ1-4
d_gene: .

CDR3aa: SARGQGQYEQY
v_gene: TRBV20-1
j_gene: TRBJ2-7
d_gene: TRBD1

CDR3aa: ASSLVARSNQPQH
v_gene: TRBV7-8
j_gene: TRBJ1-5
d_gene: .

CDR3aa: ASRGDSPLH
v_gene: TRBV6-1
j_gene: TRBJ1-6
d_gene: .

CDR3aa: ASRPGQAQKLF
v_gene: TRBV6-6
j_gene: TRBJ1-4
d_gene: TRBD1

CDR3aa: ASSNSDSSYNSPLH
v_gene: TRBV5-1
j_gene: TRBJ1-6
d_gene: .

CDR3aa: ATQGFTGGQETQY
v_gene: TRBV10-3
j_gene: TRBJ2-5
d_gene: TRBD1

CDR3aa: ASSSQTGNYGYT
v_gene: TRBV18
j_gene: TRBJ1-2
d_gene: .

CDR3aa: ASIRAPEDGYT
v_gene: TRBV6-1
j_gene: TRBJ1-2
d_gene: .

CDR3aa: ASSLGLLSTDTQY
v_gene: TRBV5-1
j_gene: TRBJ2-3
d_gene: .

CDR3aa: ASSWPPGLAGGKTYNEQF
v_gene: TRBV5-1
j_gene: TRBJ2-1
d_gene: TRBD2

CDR3aa: SASKTGDERQPQH
v_gene: TRBV20-1
j_gene: TRBJ1-5
d_gene: .

CDR3aa: STLPSLALRGAF
v_gene: TRBV29-1
j_gene: TRBJ1-1
d_gene: .

CDR3aa: ASSLGQAETQY
v_gene: TRBV7-2
j_gene: TRBJ2-5
d_gene: .

CDR3aa: ASRGRRNTEAF
v_gene: TRBV6-5
j_gene: TRBJ1-1
d_gene: .

CDR3aa: ASSLGERTSVF
v_gene: TRBV7-3
j_gene: TRBJ2-1
d_gene: TRBD2

CDR3aa: ASTTPATNEKLF
v_gene: TRBV6-2/TRBV6-3
j_gene: TRBJ1-4
d_gene: .

CDR3aa: SVSRDREGRGYGYT
v_gene: TRBV29-1
j_gene: TRBJ1-2
d_gene: TRBD1

CDR3aa: ASTKDRGRRNTEAF
v_gene: TRBV12-3/TRBV12-4
j_gene: TRBJ1-1
d_gene: TRBD1

CDR3aa: ASSYITIGDTQY
v_gene: TRBV7-2
j_gene: TRBJ2-3
d_gene: .

CDR3aa: ASSLLFPGELF
v_gene: TRBV11-3
j_gene: TRBJ2-2
d_gene: .

CDR3aa: ASLHALNNGYT
v_gene: TRBV6-2/TRBV6-3
j_gene: TRBJ1-2
d_gene: .

CDR3aa: ASSQMGHLMNTEAF
v_gene: TRBV4-1
j_gene: TRBJ1-1
d_gene: .

CDR3aa: SVDLGGTGELF
v_gene: TRBV29-1
j_gene: TRBJ2-2
d_gene: .

CDR3aa: ASSFPRLPGVSTDTQY
v_gene: TRBV12-3/TRBV12-4
j_gene: TRBJ2-3
d_gene: .

CDR3aa: ASSLVWGPYGTNYGYT
v_gene: TRBV5-1
j_gene: TRBJ1-2
d_gene: .

CDR3aa: ASSKLILESGDTQY
v_gene: TRBV19
j_gene: TRBJ2-3
d_gene: .

CDR3aa: ASSLGGSNEKLF
v_gene: TRBV7-6
j_gene: TRBJ1-4
d_gene: .

CDR3aa: ASSFPSGGAPSTDTQY
v_gene: TRBV12-3/TRBV12-4
j_gene: TRBJ2-3
d_gene: TRBD2

CDR3aa: ASSLVQVRASGNTIY
v_gene: TRBV7-9
j_gene: TRBJ1-3
d_gene: .

CDR3aa: ASSRTEEAF
v_gene: TRBV18
j_gene: TRBJ1-1
d_gene: .

CDR3aa: ASSLLDEQY
v_gene: TRBV12-3/TRBV12-4
j_gene: TRBJ2-7
d_gene: .

CDR3aa: ASRESRSGASQPQH
v_gene: TRBV12-3/TRBV12-4
j_gene: TRBJ1-5
d_gene: .

CDR3aa: ASSLADVKSSGNTIY
v_gene: TRBV5-1
j_gene: TRBJ1-3
d_gene: .

CDR3aa: ASSAPLAEPTDTQY
v_gene: TRBV7-9
j_gene: TRBJ2-3
d_gene: TRBD2

CDR3aa: ASSLIPVNTEAF
v_gene: TRBV7-6
j_gene: TRBJ1-1
d_gene: .

CDR3aa: SARLLQGTSTDTQY
v_gene: TRBV20-1
j_gene: TRBJ2-3
d_gene: .

CDR3aa: SAKDPSSGRLDEQF
v_gene: TRBV20-1
j_gene: TRBJ2-1
d_gene: TRBD2